This is a list of T cell receptor beta chains from one sample in a study of radiation and T cells in renal cell carcinoma. The method was immunoSEQ multiplex PCR; TCRdb's version includes in-frame clones alone and lacks a portion of them. Counted here are nearly 50,000 clones, 65% to 90% occurring once; the ten biggest clones make up 31%. The material was blood, obtained from a patient whose treatment included radiotherapy and nephrectomy. These receptors were collected from a woman between 65 and 79 years old with renal cell carcinoma. Each CDR3 is given with its conserved first and last residue. The D gene is left open where the match is weak. Size is omitted from some rows. Given values are once, few, many or a class for expanded clones.

V gene: TRBV7-9
J gene: TRBJ2-7
clone size: NA
D gene: TRBD1
CDR3 length: 13
CDR3 DNA: TGTGCCAGCAGCCGGACAGGTTCCTACGAGCAGTACTTC
CDR3 protein: CASSRTGSYEQYF

V gene: TRBV7-8
J gene: TRBJ2-5
clone size: NA
D gene: TRBD1
CDR3 length: 15
CDR3 DNA: TGTGCCAGCAGCACTAGGACAGGGACGGTGAAGACCCAGTACTTC
CDR3 protein: CASSTRTGTVKTQYF

V gene: TRBV6-5
J gene: TRBJ2-7
clone size: NA
D gene: NA
CDR3 length: 13
CDR3 DNA: TGTGCCAGCACGGGACCAACAACCTACGAGCAGTACTTC
CDR3 protein: CASTGPTTYEQYF

V gene: TRBV11-2
J gene: TRBJ2-2
clone size: NA
D gene: NA
CDR3 length: 15
CDR3 DNA: TGTGCCAGCAGCTTTTCGCAGGGGTACACCGGGGAGCTGTTTTTT
CDR3 protein: CASSFSQGYTGELFF

V gene: TRBV9
J gene: TRBJ2-5
clone size: few
D gene: NA
CDR3 length: 13
CDR3 DNA: TGTGCCAGCAGCTACGGACTCTTAGAGACCCAGTACTTC
CDR3 protein: CASSYGLLETQYF

V gene: TRBV2
J gene: TRBJ2-7
clone size: NA
D gene: TRBD2
CDR3 length: 20
CDR3 DNA: TGTGCCAGCAGTGAATCAACTAGCGGGGGGCTTACCGTCGTTACCTACGAGCAGTACTTC
CDR3 protein: CASSESTSGGLTVVTYEQYF

V gene: TRBV6-5
J gene: TRBJ1-1
clone size: NA
D gene: NA
CDR3 length: 13
CDR3 DNA: TGTGCCAGCAGTTACTCAGGGGTGGGAGAAGCTTTCTTT
CDR3 protein: CASSYSGVGEAFF

V gene: TRBV6-1
J gene: TRBJ2-2
clone size: NA
D gene: NA
CDR3 length: 13
CDR3 DNA: TGTGCCAGCAGTGGGACAGCGACCGGGGAGCTGTTTTTT
CDR3 protein: CASSGTATGELFF

V gene: TRBV7-2
J gene: TRBJ1-1
clone size: NA
D gene: NA
CDR3 length: 14
CDR3 DNA: TGTGCCAGCAGCTTAGATTACAGAGGCACTGAAGCTTTCTTT
CDR3 protein: CASSLDYRGTEAFF

V gene: TRBV2
J gene: TRBJ2-3
clone size: NA
D gene: NA
CDR3 length: 15
CDR3 DNA: TGTGCCAGCAGTCCACCGTTTAAAAACACAGATACGCAGTATTTT
CDR3 protein: CASSPPFKNTDTQYF

V gene: TRBV5-6
J gene: TRBJ1-2
clone size: NA
D gene: NA
CDR3 length: 13
CDR3 DNA: TGTGCCAGCAGCTCGTCAGGGTTTTATGGCTACACCTTC
CDR3 protein: CASSSSGFYGYTF

V gene: TRBV6-5
J gene: TRBJ2-7
clone size: once
D gene: TRBD1
CDR3 length: 14
CDR3 DNA: TGTGCCAGCAGTTCCGGGACAGGGTCTTACGAGCAGTACTTC
CDR3 protein: CASSSGTGSYEQYF

V gene: TRBV6-6
J gene: TRBJ1-2
clone size: NA
D gene: NA
CDR3 length: 12
CDR3 DNA: TGTGCCAGCGGGAGCCCGGACTATGGCTACACCTTC
CDR3 protein: CASGSPDYGYTF

V gene: TRBV6-1
J gene: TRBJ2-3
clone size: NA
D gene: NA
CDR3 length: 14
CDR3 DNA: TGTGCCAGCAGGGAAGGGGGGGGTGCAGATACGCAGTATTTT
CDR3 protein: CASREGGGADTQYF

V gene: TRBV27
J gene: TRBJ2-7
clone size: NA
D gene: TRBD2
CDR3 length: 14
CDR3 DNA: TGTGCCAGCAGTTTTTGGGGAGGGTCATACGAGCAGTACTTC
CDR3 protein: CASSFWGGSYEQYF

V gene: TRBV7-8
J gene: TRBJ2-5
clone size: NA
D gene: NA
CDR3 length: 12
CDR3 DNA: TGTGCCAGCGCTTTGGGCGGAGAGACCCAGTACTTC
CDR3 protein: CASALGGETQYF

V gene: TRBV10-3
J gene: TRBJ2-1
clone size: NA
D gene: NA
CDR3 length: 15
CDR3 DNA: TGTGCCATCAGTGAAAGGGGAAACACGGACAATGAGCAGTTCTTC
CDR3 protein: CAISERGNTDNEQFF

V gene: TRBV25-1
J gene: TRBJ2-5
clone size: NA
D gene: TRBD1
CDR3 length: 17
CDR3 DNA: TGTGCCAGCAGTGAATACCCCTCTACGACAGGGTTGGAGACCCAGTACTTC
CDR3 protein: CASSEYPSTTGLETQYF

V gene: TRBV7-9
J gene: TRBJ1-1
clone size: NA
D gene: NA
CDR3 length: 14
CDR3 DNA: TGTGCCAGCAGTATCGGGAGGTCGGCCACTGAAGCTTTCTTT
CDR3 protein: CASSIGRSATEAFF

V gene: TRBV7-2
J gene: TRBJ1-1
clone size: NA
D gene: NA
CDR3 length: 12
CDR3 DNA: TGTGCCAGCAGCCAAGATGGGACTGAAGCTTTCTTT
CDR3 protein: CASSQDGTEAFF

V gene: TRBV19
J gene: TRBJ1-1
clone size: NA
D gene: TRBD1
CDR3 length: 16
CDR3 DNA: TGTGCCAGTACAGAGGATAACAGGGGTGTAGTAACTGAAGCTTTCTTT
CDR3 protein: CASTEDNRGVVTEAFF

V gene: TRBV10-3
J gene: TRBJ2-7
clone size: few
D gene: NA
CDR3 length: 12
CDR3 DNA: TGTGCCATCAGTGATAGAGCCAGCGAGCAGTACTTC
CDR3 protein: CAISDRASEQYF

V gene: TRBV5-6
J gene: TRBJ2-1
clone size: NA
D gene: TRBD2
CDR3 length: 15
CDR3 DNA: TGTGCCAGCAGCCCCGGGACTAGTTCTGTCAATGAGCAGTTCTTC
CDR3 protein: CASSPGTSSVNEQFF

V gene: TRBV2
J gene: TRBJ1-1
clone size: few
D gene: TRBD1
CDR3 length: 15
CDR3 DNA: TGTGCCAGCAGTGCCCAGGGGGGCGCGGGCACTGAAGCTTTCTTT
CDR3 protein: CASSAQGGAGTEAFF

V gene: TRBV7-6
J gene: TRBJ2-7
clone size: NA
D gene: NA
CDR3 length: 12
CDR3 DNA: TGTGCCAGCAGCACACTACCCTACGAGCAGTACTTC
CDR3 protein: CASSTLPYEQYF

V gene: TRBV9
J gene: TRBJ2-1
clone size: NA
D gene: TRBD2
CDR3 length: 16
CDR3 DNA: TGTGCCAGCAGTCTTTCTAGCGGGGGACCAGGGAATGAGCAGTTCTTC
CDR3 protein: CASSLSSGGPGNEQFF

V gene: TRBV5-1
J gene: TRBJ1-4
clone size: NA
D gene: TRBD1
CDR3 length: 16
CDR3 DNA: TGCGCCAGCAGCTTGGCACCTCAGGGGGCGCAAGAAAAACTGTTTTTT
CDR3 protein: CASSLAPQGAQEKLFF

V gene: TRBV29-1
J gene: TRBJ2-5
clone size: NA
D gene: NA
CDR3 length: 13
CDR3 DNA: TGCAGCGCCTCCAGGGGAATGGGAGAGACCCAGTACTTC
CDR3 protein: CSASRGMGETQYF

V gene: TRBV10-1
J gene: TRBJ1-5
clone size: NA
D gene: TRBD1
CDR3 length: 11
CDR3 DNA: TGCGCCACGACAGGGGATCAGCCCCAGCATTTT
CDR3 protein: CATTGDQPQHF

V gene: TRBV7-2
J gene: TRBJ2-5
clone size: NA
D gene: NA
CDR3 length: 14
CDR3 DNA: TGTGCCAGCAGCTTAGTTAGTAGCAGGGAGACCCAGTACTTC
CDR3 protein: CASSLVSSRETQYF

V gene: TRBV9
J gene: TRBJ1-3
clone size: NA
D gene: NA
CDR3 length: 15
CDR3 DNA: TGTGCCAGCAGCGTAGACTCGAGCTCTGGAAACACCATATATTTT
CDR3 protein: CASSVDSSSGNTIYF

V gene: TRBV29-1
J gene: TRBJ1-1
clone size: NA
D gene: TRBD1
CDR3 length: 13
CDR3 DNA: TGCAGCTCCAAGGGGGCGAGGGGCACTGAAGCTTTCTTT
CDR3 protein: CSSKGARGTEAFF

V gene: TRBV18
J gene: TRBJ2-2
clone size: NA
D gene: NA
CDR3 length: 15
CDR3 DNA: TGTGCCAGCTCACCATACGGTTCGAACACCGGGGAGCTGTTTTTT
CDR3 protein: CASSPYGSNTGELFF

V gene: TRBV19
J gene: TRBJ2-5
clone size: NA
D gene: TRBD1
CDR3 length: 14
CDR3 DNA: TGTGCCAGTAGTATCGGACAGGGACAAGAGACCCAGTACTTC
CDR3 protein: CASSIGQGQETQYF

V gene: TRBV6-5
J gene: TRBJ2-7
clone size: NA
D gene: TRBD1
CDR3 length: 16
CDR3 DNA: TGTGCCAGCAGTTACACCCCGGGACAGGGGGCTCACGAGCAGTACTTC
CDR3 protein: CASSYTPGQGAHEQYF

V gene: TRBV5-5
J gene: TRBJ2-3
clone size: NA
D gene: TRBD2
CDR3 length: 15
CDR3 DNA: TGTGCCAGCAGCTTGACTAGCGGGAGAACAGATACGCAGTATTTT
CDR3 protein: CASSLTSGRTDTQYF

V gene: TRBV2
J gene: TRBJ1-2
clone size: NA
D gene: NA
CDR3 length: 12
CDR3 DNA: TGTGCCAGCAAACCCTCCAACTATGGCTACACCTTC
CDR3 protein: CASKPSNYGYTF

V gene: TRBV7-2
J gene: TRBJ1-2
clone size: NA
D gene: TRBD1
CDR3 length: 16
CDR3 DNA: TGTGCCAGCAGCTTAGTAGGGACAGCTAGGGGCGATGGCTACACCTTC
CDR3 protein: CASSLVGTARGDGYTF

V gene: TRBV9
J gene: TRBJ1-1
clone size: NA
D gene: NA
CDR3 length: 18
CDR3 DNA: TGTGCCAGCAGCGTAGAGGTGGGGGGGACGGCCATGAACACTGAAGCTTTCTTT
CDR3 protein: CASSVEVGGTAMNTEAFF

V gene: TRBV2
J gene: TRBJ1-6
clone size: NA
D gene: NA
CDR3 length: 14
CDR3 DNA: TGTGCCAGCAATCGCATTCCGCTTGGTTCACCCCTCCACTTT
CDR3 protein: CASNRIPLGSPLHF

V gene: TRBV19
J gene: TRBJ1-5
clone size: NA
D gene: TRBD1
CDR3 length: 19
CDR3 DNA: TGTGCCAGTAGTACCCGGGACAGGGGGCGCATCTTAATAAAACAGCCCCAGCATTTT
CDR3 protein: CASSTRDRGRILIKQPQHF

V gene: TRBV7-8
J gene: TRBJ2-7
clone size: NA
D gene: TRBD2
CDR3 length: 15
CDR3 DNA: TGTGCCAGCAGCTCCGGACTAGCGGCACGATACGAGCAGTACTTC
CDR3 protein: CASSSGLAARYEQYF

V gene: TRBV6-6
J gene: TRBJ1-5
clone size: once
D gene: TRBD1
CDR3 length: 12
CDR3 DNA: TGTGCCAGCAGTCAGGACAGGGAGCCCCAGCATTTT
CDR3 protein: CASSQDREPQHF

V gene: TRBV7-2
J gene: TRBJ2-3
clone size: NA
D gene: TRBD2
CDR3 length: 16
CDR3 DNA: TGTGCCAGCAGCTTAACTAGCGGGGGGGGCGGAGATACGCAGTATTTT
CDR3 protein: CASSLTSGGGGDTQYF

V gene: TRBV5-1
J gene: TRBJ2-7
clone size: NA
D gene: TRBD1
CDR3 length: 17
CDR3 DNA: TGCGCCAGCAGCTTGGGTGGGGGACAGGGCGCCTCCTACGAGCAGTACTTC
CDR3 protein: CASSLGGGQGASYEQYF

V gene: TRBV10-1
J gene: TRBJ2-1
clone size: NA
D gene: TRBD2
CDR3 length: 15
CDR3 DNA: TGCGCCAGCAGTCGACTAGCGGGGGCCCTCAATGAGCAGTTCTTC
CDR3 protein: CASSRLAGALNEQFF